This entry lists 32 T cell receptor beta chains sequenced from one sample in a study of tumor and adjacent non-tumor tissue in lung cancer. The template was RNA from unsorted bulk tissue. TCRbeta libraries were built with three rounds of nested PCR, modified from ARM-PCR. TCRdb analysed the multiplex PCR reads with MiXCR anew, one entry per CDR3 protein. Seen here are approximately 140,000 distinct CDR3 sequences, around 60% observed once, and the top ten hold over 15%. The sample taken for sequencing was lung tumor tissue. These TCRs come from a man in his sixties with small cell lung cancer.

The chain has TRBV6-5 and TRBJ2-7; possible D gene TRBD2, 7 bases. The germline CDR1 and CDR2 sequences are MNHEY and SVGAGI. The CDR3 covers 15 residues. This CDR3 is CASGGGLAPDYEQYV. In nucleotides, the CDR3 is TGTGCCAGCGGGGGGGGGCTAGCGCCAGACTACGAGCAGTATGTC.

Notes on this clonotype: With a much larger clone just one base away, this may be a read error. The V call is TRBV6-1, the J call TRBJ1-5; D perhaps matches TRBD1 (5 bases). The CDR3 extends over 15 amino acids. Germline-derived CDR1 and CDR2 are MNHNS and SASEGT. Trimming stripped 2 bases from V and 7 bases from J, with 15 bases between. Here the CDR3 DNA reads TGTGCCAGCAGTGAACGAGGGGCGACCTACCAGCCCCAGCATTTT. It encodes CASSERGATYQPQHF.

With respect to this clonotype: An end of the junction does not agree with germline; a read error may underlie this. The chain couples TRBV20-1 to TRBJ2-1, with D possibly called TRBD1 or TRBD2 (6 bases each). CDR3 size: 16 residues. Germline CDR1 DFQATT, CDR2 SNEGSKA (reference sequence). The DNA for the CDR3 is TGCAGTGCTACCCTGAGGGGGGCCAGCTCCTACAATGAGCACTTCTTC. Its protein is CSATLRGASSYNEHFF.

This clonotype has more than one count but fewer than ten. A much larger clone sits a single nucleotide away, making a read error possible. The gene calls are TRBV4-1 and TRBJ2-3, with 8 bases matching TRBD1. Germline V gene sequence: CDR1 MGHRA, CDR2 YSYEKL. There are 15 residues in the CDR3. CDR3 residues: CASNQPGQGPDTQYF. The CDR3 DNA follows: TGCGCCAGCAACCAACCCGGACAGGGTCCCGATACGCAGTATTTT.

This clonotype was detected only once. This may arise from a read error, as a much more abundant clone is one base away. The J gene is TRBJ1-1, the V gene TRBV20-1, with a weak D call TRBD1 (5 bases). Germline loops: CDR1 DFQATT, CDR2 SNEGSKA (reference sequence). This CDR3 has 13 amino acids. Trimming removed 6 bases from V and 6 bases from J, with 17 bases in between. The CDR3 bases are TGCAGTGCGACCCGCAGGGCGGACGCTGAAGCTTTCTTT. Translating it yields CSATRRADAEAFF.

V is TRBV11-3 and J is TRBJ2-1; the D is unclear. Germline assignment: CDR1 SGHNT and CDR2 YENEEA. V lost 2 bases and J lost 5, with 22 bases in between. The length of the CDR3 is 18 residues. CDR3 nucleotide sequence: TGTGCCAGCAGCTTATGGTACCTTAGTGGGCCTCCCCACAATGAGCAGTTCTTC. This translates into CASSLWYLSGPPHNEQFF.

Worth noting for this clonotype: As the CDR3 is not closed by the conserved phenylalanine or tryptophan, this likely results from a read error. The genes are TRBV11-2 and TRBJ2-3; D not resolved. The V end lost 3 bases, the J end lost 2 bases, and 15 bases lay between the germline ends. This CDR3 is 16 amino acids long. CDR1 is SGHAT, CDR2 FQNNGV, per germline. The CDR3 region is CASSFGSMVTTDTQYL. CDR3 coding DNA: TGTGCCAGCAGCTTTGGGTCCATGGTTACCACAGATACGCAGTATTTA.

This clonotype has only a few counts. The gene calls are TRBV11-2 and TRBJ2-7; 7 bases map to TRBD2. The CDR3 runs to 15 residues. Germline V gene sequence: CDR1 SGHAT, CDR2 FQNNGV. With 5 bases clipped from V and 3 bases from J, the junction kept 10 bases outside the gene matches. DNA for the CDR3: TGTGCCAGCAGCAGTGGACTCGGGAGGTACTACGAGCAGTACTTC. Translation gives CASSSGLGRYYEQYF. The entire variable domain, with the rest obtained from reference TRBV11-2 and TRBJ2-7, is as follows: EAGVAQSPRYKIIEKRQSVAFWCNPISGHATLYWYQQILGQGPKLLIQFQNNGVVDDSQLPKDRFSAERLKGVDSTLKIQPAKLEDSAVYLCASSSGLGRYYEQYFGPGTRLTVT.

The chain employs TRBV20-1 and TRBJ2-3, with a tentative D call TRBD2 (5 bases). Germline assignment: CDR1 DFQATT and CDR2 SNEGSKA (reference sequence). The CDR3 spans 15 residues. Trimming took off 3 bases at V and 11 bases at J, with 24 bases between the two ends. The CDR3 loop reads CSASGAQRSPSRQYF. CDR3 DNA: TGCAGTGCTAGTGGCGCTCAGCGGTCCCCATCTAGGCAGTATTTT.

This clonotype was detected ten times or more. V usage is TRBV5-1 and J usage is TRBJ1-2, with 7 bases fitting TRBD1. Germline CDR1 SGHRS, CDR2 YFSETQ. The CDR3 sequence is 16 residues long. V shed 3 bases, J shed 4 bases, and the junction held 12 bases outside the gene matches. CDR3 protein: CASSSTGTVETYGYTF. In DNA, the CDR3 is TGCGCCAGCAGCTCGACCGGGACAGTTGAAACCTATGGCTACACCTTC.

The V and J genes are TRBV18 and TRBJ1-4, with a tentative D call TRBD1 (6 bases). Looked up from germline, CDR1 is KGHSH and CDR2 is LQKENI. CDR3 size: 14 residues. V dropped 1 base and J dropped 8 bases, with 11 bases sitting between them. The DNA for the CDR3 is TGTGCCAGCTCACCACGGGGGGCTGGGGAAAAACTGTTTTTT. Translating it yields CASSPRGAGEKLFF.

This clonotype was observed many times. The chain uses TRBV4-1 and TRBJ1-5; no definite D call. This CDR3 has 15 amino acids. Germline lookup yields CDR1 MGHRA and CDR2 YSYEKL. Trimming pared 0 bases from V and 4 bases from J, leaving 10 bases between. The CDR3 spells CASSQDGKGNQPQHF. As DNA, the CDR3 is TGCGCCAGCAGCCAAGATGGGAAGGGTAATCAGCCCCAGCATTTT.

The CDR3 protein is CASSFGGKNGSSGELFF. The CDR3 nucleotides are TGTGCCAGCAGCTTTGGAGGGAAGAACGGGAGCTCAGGGGAGCTGTTTTTT. This rearrangement joins TRBV5-4 to TRBJ2-2; tentatively, D is TRBD2 (6 bases). The germline V gene has CDR1 SGHNT and CDR2 YYREEE (reference sequence). V was trimmed by 2 bases and J by 8 bases, leaving 22 bases between them. The CDR3 loop spans 17 amino acids.

This clonotype was seen ten or more times. The chain is built from TRBV20-1 and TRBJ2-4, with 13 bases fitting TRBD2. J lost 2 bases, V lost 4 bases, and 8 bases had no gene match. This CDR3 contains 17 residues. CDR1 is DFQATT and CDR2 is SNEGSKA in the germline V gene (reference sequence). The CDR3 spells CSANGLAGVRTKNIQYF. CDR3 nucleotides: TGCAGTGCTAACGGACTAGCGGGAGTAAGAACCAAAAACATTCAGTACTTC.

The CDR3 loop is CSVLGYQETQYF. The CDR3 bases are TGCAGCGTTCTTGGGTACCAAGAGACCCAGTACTTC. The chain combines TRBV29-1 with TRBJ2-5; D is unclear. Germline V gives CDR1 SQVTM, CDR2 ANQGSEA. V shed 5 bases and J shed 0 bases, with 7 bases lying between them. The CDR3 has 12 amino acids.

The chain has TRBV12-3 or TRBV12-4 and TRBJ2-1; D tentatively reads TRBD1 or TRBD2 (5 bases each). The CDR3 has 14 amino acids. The V gene lost 6 bases and the J gene lost 3 bases, with 12 bases spanning the gap. In nucleotides, the CDR3 is TGTGCCAGCAGCCAGAGGGACGGCTACAATGAGCAGTTCTTC. This translates into CASSQRDGYNEQFF.

This clonotype was observed a handful of times. The genes are TRBV6-5 and TRBJ2-7; 9 bases agree with TRBD1. V shed 6 bases and J 2 bases; nucleotides not matched to a gene: 2. CDR3 length: 13 residues. Germline lookup yields CDR1 MNHEY and CDR2 SVGAGI. DNA of the CDR3: TGTGCCAGCAGCCGGGACAGGGCCTACGAGCAGTACTTC. Its protein product is CASSRDRAYEQYF.

This clonotype has just a few counts. The chain joins TRBV12-3 or TRBV12-4 to TRBJ1-1; TRBD1 is a possible D gene (6 bases). The CDR3 consists of 14 residues. Trimming shortened V by 4 bases and J by 8 bases, and 17 bases separated the two germline ends. CDR3: CASSYTGSRTEAFF. CDR3 DNA: TGTGCCAGCAGTTATACAGGGTCCCGAACCGAAGCTTTCTTT.

As concerns this clonotype: A much larger clone is a single base away; this may be a read error. The chain uses TRBV11-1 and TRBJ2-3, with 7 bases matching TRBD2. This CDR3 contains 16 residues. From germline, CDR1 is SGHAT and CDR2 FQDESV (reference sequence). The DNA for the CDR3 is TGTACCAGCAGCCTTCACAGTATAGCGGGCTTAGATACGCAGTATTTT. Translated, it gives CTSSLHSIAGLDTQYF.

Sample share makes this clonotype medium-sized. The chain carries TRBV5-6 and TRBJ2-6; D is ambiguous. The V end lost 2 bases, the J end lost 4 bases, and 10 bases lay between the germline ends. Germline-derived CDR1 and CDR2 are SGHDT and YYEEEE. The CDR3 has 15 amino acids. CDR3 in DNA: TGTGCCAGCAGCTTAGACAATTCCGGGGCCAACGTCCTGACTTTC. Protein product: CASSLDNSGANVLTF.

Worth noting for this clonotype: The junction shows a germline mismatch at one end, possibly a read error. This rearrangement joins TRBV7-2 to TRBJ2-5, with 9 bases matching TRBD2. This CDR3 has 18 residues. Per germline, CDR1 SGHTA and CDR2 FQGNSA. The DNA of the CDR3 is TGTGACAGCAGCACCCCCAGCGGGAGGACCCCATTCCAAGAGACCCAGTACTTC. Translation gives CDSSTPSGRTPFQETQYF.

With respect to this clonotype: This may be a read error, as it is one base from a much larger clone. The rearrangement uses TRBV5-4 and TRBJ2-3; D is possibly TRBD2 (5 bases). V gave up 4 bases and J gave up 8 bases, with 14 bases separating them. The CDR3 spans 13 residues. Germline lookup yields CDR1 SGHNT and CDR2 YYREEE (reference sequence). This chain's CDR3 is CASSSGRLGTQYF. The CDR3 bases are TGTGCCAGCAGCAGTGGGAGACTGGGTACGCAGTATTTT.

This chain joins TRBV7-9 and TRBJ2-1; TRBD2 matches at 9 bases. Germline V gene sequence: CDR1 SEHNR, CDR2 FQNEAQ (reference sequence). The CDR3 spans 14 residues. V shed 1 base, J shed 10 bases, and the junction held 5 bases outside the gene matches. CDR3 loop: CASSLVLAGREQFF. The CDR3 bases are TGTGCCAGCAGCTTAGTTCTAGCGGGAAGGGAGCAGTTCTTC.

There are many counts of this clonotype. The chain is built from TRBV20-1 and TRBJ2-1, with a possible D match to TRBD2 (5 bases). Per the germline V gene, CDR1 is DFQATT and CDR2 is SNEGSKA (reference sequence). Trimming left V 6 bases short and J 4 bases short, with 13 bases between. The CDR3 totals 13 residues. The CDR3 DNA follows: TGCAGTGCGCTTCGATCGGGATACAATGAGCAGTTCTTC. Translation: CSALRSGYNEQFF.

A remark on this clonotype: A much larger clone lies one base from this, so it may be a read error. The chain joins TRBV12-3 or TRBV12-4 to TRBJ2-3, with D unclear. Trimming left V 6 bases short and J 4 bases short, with 8 bases between. This CDR3 comprises 12 residues. CDR3 amino acids: CASRYPPDTQYF. DNA of the CDR3: TGTGCCAGCAGATATCCCCCAGATACGCAGTATTTT.

Remarks on this clonotype: This likely comes from a read error, as the CDR3 has no conserved phenylalanine or tryptophan at its end. It is unclear where the CDR3 begins or ends on the DNA, so no DNA is shown, and the CDR3 is as TCRdb lists it. The chain has TRBV28 and TRBJ2-1; the DNA was not used to check the table's D call, TRBD1. From germline, CDR1 is MDHEN and CDR2 SYDVKM. The CDR3 length is 14 residues, termini included. The CDR3 loop is CASSLAGENNEQLL.

To note about this clonotype: Lacking the conserved final phenylalanine or tryptophan, this CDR3 likely reflects a read error. The chain links TRBV6-1 to TRBJ1-5; D not resolved. From germline, CDR1 is MNHNS and CDR2 SASEGT. There are 13 residues in the CDR3. The CDR3: CSSNEVGNQPQHY. CDR3 DNA: TGTTCCAGCAACGAGGTAGGCAATCAGCCCCAGCATTAT.

V usage is TRBV20-1 and J usage is TRBJ2-1, with 11 positions matching TRBD2. Unmatched junction bases numbered 14, after V lost 8 bases and J lost 8 bases. CDR1 and CDR2 (germline): DFQATT, SNEGSKA (reference sequence). The CDR3 loop spans 15 amino acids. The DNA of the CDR3 is TGCAGTCCTAATATAGCGGGAGGGCCTATGGATGAGCAGTTCTTC. This codes for CSPNIAGGPMDEQFF.

The chain carries TRBV20-1 and TRBJ1-2; D might be TRBD1 (5 bases). The length of the CDR3 is 12 residues. CDR1 and CDR2 from the germline V gene are DFQATT and SNEGSKA (reference sequence). Deletions cut 3 bases from V and 4 bases from J, with 9 bases between. CDR3 sequence reads: CSASTGVYGYTF. The CDR3 DNA sequence: TGCAGTGCTAGTACAGGAGTCTATGGCTACACCTTC.

Notes on this clonotype: An end of the junction differs from the germline gene, which may be a read error. The chain is built from TRBV11-3 and TRBJ2-1; TRBD2 might be the D (6 bases). This CDR3 is built from 11 residues. CDR1 and CDR2 (germline): SGHNT, YENEEA. The CDR3 loop reads CASSEGGEQSF. The CDR3 DNA follows: TGTGCCAGCAGTGAGGGAGGTGAGCAGTCCTTC.

This clonotype was recorded only once. No conserved phenylalanine or tryptophan is present at the end of the CDR3, so a read error is the likely explanation. The chain recombines TRBV4-2 with TRBJ2-1; 10 nucleotides match TRBD2. The V and J ends lost 4 bases and 3 bases, in that order; junction bases with no gene match: 6. Germline values: CDR1 LGHNA, CDR2 YNFKEQ. The CDR3 consists of 16 residues. CDR3 amino acids: CASSLLAGNFYNEQFL. The CDR3 DNA is TGTGCCAGCAGCCTACTAGCGGGGAACTTCTACAATGAGCAGTTCCTC.

Turning to this clonotype: Being one base from a much bigger clone, this may be a read error. The V gene is TRBV10-3, the J gene TRBJ2-3; 9 nucleotides line up with TRBD2. The trim removed 4 bases at V and 2 bases at J, leaving 4 bases unmatched. The CDR3 contains 15 residues. In germline, CDR1 is ENHRY, CDR2 SYGVKD. The CDR3 reads CAISVTSGITDTQYF. Here the CDR3 DNA reads TGTGCCATCAGTGTGACTAGCGGAATCACAGATACGCAGTATTTT.